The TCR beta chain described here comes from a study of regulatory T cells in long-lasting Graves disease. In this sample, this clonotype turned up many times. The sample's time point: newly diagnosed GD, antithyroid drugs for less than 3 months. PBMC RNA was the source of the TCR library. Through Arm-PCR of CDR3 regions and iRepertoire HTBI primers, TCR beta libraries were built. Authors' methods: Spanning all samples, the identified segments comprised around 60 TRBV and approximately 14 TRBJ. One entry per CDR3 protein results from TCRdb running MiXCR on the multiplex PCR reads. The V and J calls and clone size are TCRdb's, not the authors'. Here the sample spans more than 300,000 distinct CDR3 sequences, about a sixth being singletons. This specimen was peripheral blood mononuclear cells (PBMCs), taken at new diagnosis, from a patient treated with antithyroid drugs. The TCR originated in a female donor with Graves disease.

The CDR3 protein is CASSSNTHTEAFF. Here the CDR3 DNA reads TGTGCCAGCAGCAGCAACACACACACTGAAGCTTTCTTT. This chain uses TRBV12-3 or TRBV12-4 with TRBJ1-1, with D uncertain. This CDR3 contains 13 residues. Trimming left V 6 bases short and J 3 bases short, with 11 bases between.